Below are 15 T cell receptor beta chains sequenced from a single sample in a study of blood T cells in healthy people across ages. Then a second PCR, running about 6 to 12 cycles, was carried out with a sample-barcoded 5' primer and a J-beta primer mix. TCRdb re-derived calls from the 5' RACE reads in MiXCR, one entry per CDR3 protein. The sample consists of about 1,500,000 distinct CDR3 sequences, around two fifths of them appearing once. Sequencing input: blood. All receptors come from a woman between 18 and 29 years old in good health.

The table lists this clonotype with a few counts. This chain uses TRBV6-1 with TRBJ2-3; 8 nucleotides agree with TRBD2. The germline V gene has CDR1 MNHNS and CDR2 SASEGT. V lost 5 bases and J lost 0; bases outside the gene matches: 25. The CDR3 totals 22 residues. The CDR3 region has the DNA TGTGCCAGCAGTCGCGGGAGGCACCGGGACTCAAGATCCTACTATAGCACAGATACGCAGTATTTT. This translates into CASSRGRHRDSRSYYSTDTQYF.

The chain recombines TRBV20-1 with TRBJ2-1, with TRBD2 matching over 11 bases. The CDR3 length is 17 residues. The junction had 10 bases not matched to a gene; V was cut back by 3 bases and J by 3 bases. Per germline, CDR1 DFQATT and CDR2 SNEGSKA (reference sequence). The DNA for the CDR3 is TGCAGTGCTAGGGGACTAGCGGTCGATTCAAACTACAATGAGCAGTTCTTC. This translates into CSARGLAVDSNYNEQFF.

The J gene is TRBJ2-7, the V gene TRBV12-3 or TRBV12-4; TRBD2 matches at 15 bases. V was pared by 5 bases and J by 10 bases, with 9 bases of the junction left unmatched. The CDR3 spans 15 residues. CDR3 in amino acids: CASSLGLAGGNTQYF. CDR3 nucleotide sequence: TGTGCCAGCAGTCTGGGACTAGCGGGAGGTAATACCCAGTACTTC.

V gene TRBV5-1 combines with J gene TRBJ1-1, with D unresolved. Per the germline V gene, CDR1 is SGHRS and CDR2 is YFSETQ. V was shortened by 5 bases and J by 5 bases, with 13 bases between the two germline ends. The CDR3 contains 13 residues. The CDR3 sequence: CASRGKEWTEAFF. For the CDR3, the DNA is TGCGCCAGCAGAGGGAAGGAATGGACTGAAGCTTTCTTT.

This clonotype has only a few counts. V gene TRBV4-1 combines with J gene TRBJ1-1; 7 bases map to TRBD1. Germline CDR1 reads MGHRA; CDR2 reads YSYEKL. The CDR3 loop spans 13 amino acids. V gave up 4 bases and J gave up 10 bases; unmatched junction bases: 9. CDR3 residues: CASSPTGRRRAFF. CDR3 nucleotides: TGCGCCAGCAGCCCGACAGGGAGGCGGCGAGCTTTCTTT.

The chain links TRBV7-8 to TRBJ2-3, with 7 positions matching TRBD2. The CDR3 is made up of 15 amino acids. Germline V gives CDR1 SGHVS, CDR2 FQNEAQ. V shed 0 bases and J 4 bases; nucleotides not matched to a gene: 4. As DNA, the CDR3 is TGTGCCAGCAGCTTAGCGGGAGGGTCCCCAGATACGCAGTATTTT. Translation gives CASSLAGGSPDTQYF.

This clonotype has more than one count but fewer than ten. The chain couples TRBV6-6 to TRBJ1-4; D remains unclear. V was cut by 2 bases and J by 8 bases, with 18 bases left in between. This CDR3 has 16 residues. Germline V gene sequence: CDR1 MNHNY, CDR2 SVGAGI (reference sequence). The CDR3, as DNA: TGTGCCAGCAGTTACGGGGTGGCGAGGATTCGGGAAAAACTGTTTTTT. Protein product: CASSYGVARIREKLFF.

The J gene is TRBJ1-2, the V gene TRBV13; a possible D gene is TRBD1 (6 bases). The CDR3 runs 16 residues. Germline values: CDR1 PRHDT, CDR2 FYEKMQ (reference sequence). Trimming removed 1 base from V and 4 bases from J, with 16 bases in between. CDR3 amino acids: CASSLAQQGSSYGYTF. DNA for the CDR3: TGTGCCAGCAGCTTAGCCCAACAGGGTTCTTCCTATGGCTACACCTTC.

This clonotype was observed a few times. The chain employs TRBV14 and TRBJ1-6, with 7 bases lining up with TRBD1. V was pared by 5 bases and J by 7 bases, with 14 bases of the junction left unmatched. The CDR3 length is 17 residues. Germline assignment: CDR1 SGHDN and CDR2 FVKESK. CDR3 region: CASSDRALRTWNSPLHF. CDR3 in DNA: TGTGCCAGCAGCGACAGGGCCCTCCGCACTTGGAATTCACCCCTCCACTTT.

The chain couples TRBV2 to TRBJ2-2; D might be TRBD1 (6 bases). V gave up 6 bases and J gave up 6 bases, with 20 bases separating them. The germline V gene has CDR1 SNHLY and CDR2 FYNNEI. The CDR3 contains 16 residues. The CDR3 DNA reads as TGTGCCAGCAGGCTCGACACCCAGGGGAGTTCCGGGGAGCTGTTTTTT. Translated: CASRLDTQGSSGELFF.

This clonotype was observed a single time. The rearrangement joins TRBV27 to TRBJ2-3, with no clear D. Germline CDR1 MNHEY, CDR2 SMNVEV (reference sequence). This CDR3 region has 13 residues. Trimming pared 0 bases from V and 6 bases from J, leaving 7 bases between. This CDR3 reads CASSLSPYDTQYF. The CDR3 coding sequence is TGTGCCAGCAGTTTATCCCCTTACGATACGCAGTATTTT.

The chain links TRBV7-2 to TRBJ1-1; maybe TRBD1 (5 bases). The CDR3 has 16 amino acids. Trimming pared 5 bases from V and 2 bases from J, leaving 18 bases between. CDR1 and CDR2 from the germline V gene are SGHTA and FQGNSA. The CDR3 sequence: CASSPQTGTGNTEAFF. The CDR3, as DNA: TGTGCCAGCAGCCCGCAGACTGGGACGGGCAACACTGAAGCTTTCTTT.

The chain combines TRBV28 with TRBJ2-7; D remains unclear. V shed 6 bases and J shed 0 bases, with 15 bases lying between them. The CDR3 loop spans 15 amino acids. CDR1 and CDR2 from the germline V gene are MDHEN and SYDVKM. In DNA form, the CDR3 reads TGTGCCAGCAGCGAACACAAGACAAGCTCCTACGAGCAGTACTTC. Translated: CASSEHKTSSYEQYF.

This clonotype appeared a few times. The chain links TRBV9 to TRBJ2-7, with TRBD1 matching over 7 bases. The V gene's germline CDR1 is SGDLS and CDR2 YYNGEE. The CDR3 sequence is 13 residues long. J was trimmed by 5 bases and V by 0 bases; bases with no gene match: 2. CDR3 coding DNA: TGTGCCAGCAGCGTAGACAGGGGCCACGAGCAGTACTTC. This translates into CASSVDRGHEQYF.

This chain uses TRBV6-6 with TRBJ1-1; the match to TRBD1 covers 7 bases. CDR3 length: 13 amino acids. With V trimmed by 5 bases and J by 10 bases, 10 bases remained unmatched. CDR1 MNHNY and CDR2 SVGAGI come from the germline V gene (reference sequence). CDR3 bases: TGTGCCAGCAGTCCATACGACAGGGAGGCAGCTTTCTTT. This codes for CASSPYDREAAFF.